The source of this TCR beta chain is a study of blood T cell repertoires in COVID-19. Study at large: From T cells, B-cell-depleted T cells, or PBMCs came the material, which was cDNA or gDNA.

The repertoire was sequenced with immunoSEQ multiplex PCR; TCRdb's copy has only in-frame clones and lacks some. In the table there are around 200,000 clones, approximately 91% of which are singletons. V lost 1 base to trimming and J lost 8 bases, with 11 bases between them. This CDR3 has 14 amino acids. Per germline, CDR1 SGHVS and CDR2 FQNEAQ. J is TRBJ1-4 and V is TRBV7-8; the D gene is possibly TRBD1 (6 bases). The sample was peripheral blood. The sequence derives from a man aged 25 to 45 with acute or convalescent COVID-19. CDR3 DNA: TGTGCCAGCAGCTTAGGGCAGGGGACGGAAAAACTGTTTTTT. Protein sequence: CASSLGQGTEKLFF.